These 22 T cell receptor beta chains were sequenced from one sample in a study of HIV-infected children after antiretroviral therapy interruption. Regarding treatment: PENTA 11 planned treatment interruption arm or continuous ART arm. RNA-based 3' RACE libraries used unique molecular identifiers. Via MiXCR, TCRdb re-called the 3' RACE reads, giving one row per CDR3 protein. Of 40,000 to 55,000 distinct CDR3 sequences in the sample, roughly 4% were seen once. The sample here was CD45RA+ CD4+ T cells from PBMCs, pooled from several time points, taken from a donor given antiretroviral therapy, either interrupted or continuous. Subset noted: naive CD4+ CD45RA+ CD45RO- T cells. The receptor set was obtained from a pool of human donors with HIV.

In its sample, this clonotype was seen many times. The chain employs TRBV5-1 and TRBJ2-5, with a weak D call TRBD2 (5 bases). From germline, CDR1 is SGHRS and CDR2 YFSETQ. The CDR3 runs to 15 residues. The V end was cut by 0 bases, the J end by 3 bases, with 12 bases between. Written as DNA, the CDR3 is TGCGCCAGCAGCTTGGCCGGAGCGGTGGAAGAGACCCAGTACTTC. Protein product: CASSLAGAVEETQYF.

The rearrangement uses TRBV7-3 and TRBJ2-1; D uncertain. The CDR3 has 13 residues. The V gene lost 7 bases and the J gene lost 8 bases, with 15 bases spanning the gap. Germline V gives CDR1 SGHTA, CDR2 FQGTGA. In DNA form, the CDR3 reads TGTGCCAGCACCATCAGTCCGGGCGATGAGCAGTTCTTC. This codes for CASTISPGDEQFF.

This clonotype was seen at least ten times. This chain joins TRBV2 and TRBJ1-4; D gene unclear. Per germline, CDR1 SNHLY and CDR2 FYNNEI. This CDR3 has 14 residues. The V end was cut by 7 bases, the J end by 8 bases, with 17 bases between. The CDR3 loop is CASKPLGSLEKLFF. CDR3 nucleotide sequence: TGTGCCAGCAAGCCCCTGGGGTCTTTGGAAAAACTGTTTTTT.

At least ten counts were recorded for this clonotype. The V and J genes are TRBV20-1 and TRBJ2-2; 10 bases line up with TRBD2. Germline V CDR1 and CDR2: DFQATT, SNEGSKA (reference sequence). The CDR3 totals 17 residues. After removal of 0 bases from V and 3 bases from J, the junction contained 7 bases not matched to a gene. CDR3 sequence: CSARDPSGGADTGELFF. CDR3 DNA sequence: TGCAGTGCTAGAGACCCCAGCGGGGGGGCAGACACCGGGGAGCTGTTTTTT.

This clonotype was observed at least ten times. The chain joins TRBV11-2 to TRBJ1-6, with no clear D. V was clipped by 2 bases and J by 8 bases, with 10 bases between them. CDR1 and CDR2 from the germline V gene are SGHAT and FQNNGV. The length of the CDR3 is 14 residues. The DNA for the CDR3 is TGTGCCAGCAGCTTAAGACGTCAAGATTCACCCCTCCACTTT. This encodes CASSLRRQDSPLHF.

The sample holds many counts of this clonotype. The chain couples TRBV29-1 to TRBJ1-1; D gene ambiguous. The CDR3 totals 15 residues. Trimming removed 0 bases from V and 6 bases from J, with 17 bases in between. Germline CDR1 reads SQVTM; CDR2 reads ANQGSEA. The chain's CDR3 is CSVEEVGPPVAEAFF. In DNA, the CDR3 is TGCAGCGTTGAAGAGGTTGGCCCCCCTGTGGCTGAAGCTTTCTTT.

This clonotype came up many times. V is TRBV5-1 and J is TRBJ2-7; 8 bases are shared with TRBD1. The CDR3 is made up of 14 amino acids. In germline, CDR1 is SGHRS, CDR2 YFSETQ. J lost 2 bases, V lost 1 base, and 2 bases had no gene match. The CDR3 reads CASSLLQGAYEQYF. CDR3 sequence (DNA): TGCGCCAGCAGCTTGTTACAGGGGGCCTACGAGCAGTACTTC.

The table lists this clonotype with many counts. This chain uses TRBV10-3 with TRBJ2-5; 15 bases fit TRBD2. Germline trimming cut 6 bases from V and 0 bases from J; bases unmatched to any gene: 8. The CDR3 has 18 amino acids. CDR1 and CDR2 (germline): ENHRY, SYGVKD. The CDR3 here is CAIRPGLAGGRYQETQYF. For the CDR3, the DNA is TGTGCCATCAGACCGGGACTAGCGGGGGGCCGGTACCAAGAGACCCAGTACTTC.

This clonotype was found many times. The chain uses TRBV12-3 or TRBV12-4 and TRBJ1-1; D not certain. CDR3 length: 13 amino acids. The germline V and J ends were trimmed by 3 bases and 4 bases, with 9 bases remaining between them. DNA of the CDR3: TGTGCCAGCAGTTTCTCGGAGGGCACTGAAGCTTTCTTT. Translation: CASSFSEGTEAFF.

This clonotype has just a few counts. The V call is TRBV2, the J call TRBJ1-2, with 9 bases fitting TRBD1. The germline gives CDR1 SNHLY, CDR2 FYNNEI. V gave up 6 bases and J gave up 4 bases; unmatched junction bases: 3. This CDR3 contains 13 residues. This chain's CDR3 is CASREQGAYGYTF. The CDR3 region has the DNA TGTGCCAGCAGGGAACAGGGGGCCTATGGCTACACCTTC.

This clonotype was seen at least ten times. The CDR3 nucleotides are TGTGCCAGCCGGACAGTGAACACTGAAGCTTTCTTT. Its translation is CASRTVNTEAFF. The chain employs TRBV2 and TRBJ1-1; perhaps TRBD1 as D (6 bases). The V end was cut by 8 bases, the J end by 0 bases, with 7 bases between. This CDR3 comprises 12 residues. The germline V gene encodes CDR1 SNHLY and CDR2 FYNNEI. The full variable domain, in which reference TRBV2 and TRBJ1-1 provide the parts outside the CDR3, is EPEVTQTPSHQVTQMGQEVILRCVPISNHLYFYWYRQILGQKVEFLVSFYNNEISEKSEIFDDQFSVERPDGSNFTLKIRSTKLEDSAMYFCASRTVNTEAFFGQGTRLTVV.

The rearrangement uses TRBV3-1 and TRBJ1-1; D is ambiguous. CDR1 LGHDT and CDR2 YNNKEL come from the germline V gene (reference sequence). CDR3 length equals 14 residues. V was shortened by 1 base and J by 1 base, with 7 bases between the two germline ends. The DNA of the CDR3 is TGTGCCAGCAGCCAAGCTTCTGGGAACACTGAAGCTTTCTTT. Residues: CASSQASGNTEAFF.

This clonotype was seen ten or more times. The rearrangement links TRBV7-7 to TRBJ2-5; 7 bases fit TRBD1. This CDR3 has 14 amino acids. CDR1 and CDR2 from the germline V gene are SSHAT and FNYEAQ (reference sequence). The junction had 10 bases not matched to a gene; V was cut back by 5 bases and J by 7 bases. This chain's CDR3 is CASSPETGPGTQYF. The CDR3 nucleotides are TGTGCCAGCAGCCCAGAGACAGGGCCCGGGACCCAGTACTTC.

This clonotype was seen ten or more times. The V and J genes are TRBV6-2 or TRBV6-3 and TRBJ1-5, with D possibly matching TRBD1 (5 bases). Deletions cut 4 bases from V and 5 bases from J, with 12 bases between. This CDR3 is built from 14 residues. Germline-derived CDR1 and CDR2 are MNHEY and SVGEGT. The CDR3 protein is CASSSHRTYQPQHF. Here the CDR3 DNA reads TGTGCCAGCAGTTCCCACAGGACCTATCAGCCCCAGCATTTT.

This clonotype has ten or more counts. This rearrangement joins TRBV20-1 to TRBJ2-1, with D perhaps matching TRBD2 (5 bases). Germline CDR1 reads DFQATT; CDR2 reads SNEGSKA (reference sequence). V was pared by 5 bases and J by 9 bases, with 14 bases between. The CDR3 has 12 residues. CDR3 loop: CSASLDSFEQFF. CDR3 nucleotide sequence: TGCAGTGCTTCGCTGGACTCGTTTGAGCAGTTCTTC.

This clonotype was detected ten times or more. The J gene is TRBJ2-5, the V gene TRBV11-2, with TRBD2 matching over 9 bases. Germline V gene data show CDR1 as SGHAT and CDR2 as FQNNGV. The CDR3 is made up of 13 amino acids. After removal of 8 bases from V and 2 bases from J, the junction contained 3 bases not matched to a gene. In nucleotides, the CDR3 is TGTGCCAGCGAGCGGGGGGCTCAAGAGACCCAGTACTTC. It is translated as CASERGAQETQYF.

V usage is TRBV28 and J usage is TRBJ1-4, with D tentatively TRBD1 (5 bases). There are 16 residues in the CDR3. The ends were cut back, 5 bases at V and 4 bases at J, with 17 bases in the middle. Germline loops: CDR1 MDHEN, CDR2 SYDVKM. CDR3 in DNA: TGTGCCAGCAGTCCCCAGGGTGGGGGGAATAATGAAAAACTGTTTTTT. Encoded protein: CASSPQGGGNNEKLFF.

This clonotype was seen many times. The chain is built from TRBV7-3 and TRBJ2-1, with 10 nucleotides matching TRBD1. This CDR3 region has 15 residues. With 5 bases clipped from V and 4 bases from J, the junction kept 5 bases outside the gene matches. Per germline, CDR1 SGHTA and CDR2 FQGTGA. The CDR3 sequence: CASSLRQGAYNEQFF. CDR3 sequence (DNA): TGTGCCAGCAGCCTCCGACAGGGGGCTTACAATGAGCAGTTCTTC.

In its sample, this clonotype was seen many times. The genes are TRBV2 and TRBJ2-5; the D is unclear. Per germline, CDR1 SNHLY and CDR2 FYNNEI. The CDR3 extends over 14 amino acids. The ends were cut back, 4 bases at V and 1 base at J, with 10 bases in the middle. CDR3 nucleotides: TGTGCCAGCAGTGGGTCCAGCACCCAAGAGACCCAGTACTTC. It is translated as CASSGSSTQETQYF.

The genes are TRBV20-1 and TRBJ2-3; D may match TRBD1 or TRBD2 (6 bases each). V lost 3 bases and J lost 0, with 10 bases in between. CDR1 DFQATT and CDR2 SNEGSKA come from the germline V gene (reference sequence). This CDR3 is built from 14 residues. CDR3 in amino acids: CSASGGVSTDTQYF. Here the CDR3 DNA reads TGCAGTGCTAGCGGGGGCGTTAGCACAGATACGCAGTATTTT.

In this sample, this clonotype turned up a few times. The chain links TRBV5-1 to TRBJ1-1; D is unresolved. Germline assignment: CDR1 SGHRS and CDR2 YFSETQ. Trimming shortened V by 4 bases and J by 4 bases, and 8 bases separated the two germline ends. The CDR3 runs to 12 residues. CDR3 sequence: CASSRSGTEAFF. In nucleotides, the CDR3 is TGCGCCAGCAGCCGGTCGGGCACTGAAGCTTTCTTT.

Many counts were recorded for this clonotype. The junction departs from the called germline gene at one end, perhaps through a read error. The genes are TRBV7-7 and TRBJ2-1, with D perhaps assigned TRBD1 or TRBD2 (5 bases each). The V gene's germline CDR1 is SSHAT and CDR2 FNYEAQ (reference sequence). This CDR3 contains 14 residues. DNA of the CDR3: TGTGCCAGCAGCTTACGGGGCTCCGACAATGAGCAGTTCTTC. Its translation is CASSLRGSDNEQFF.